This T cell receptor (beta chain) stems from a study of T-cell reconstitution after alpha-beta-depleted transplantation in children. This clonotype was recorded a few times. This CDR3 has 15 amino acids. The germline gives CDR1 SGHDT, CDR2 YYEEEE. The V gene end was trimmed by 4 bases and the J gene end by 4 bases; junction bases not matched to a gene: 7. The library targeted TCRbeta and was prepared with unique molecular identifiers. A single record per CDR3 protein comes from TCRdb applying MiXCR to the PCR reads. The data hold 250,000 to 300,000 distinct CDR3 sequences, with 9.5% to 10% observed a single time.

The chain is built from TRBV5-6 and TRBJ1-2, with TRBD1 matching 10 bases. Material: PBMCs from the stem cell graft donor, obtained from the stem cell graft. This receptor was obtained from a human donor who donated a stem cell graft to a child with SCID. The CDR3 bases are TGTGCCAGCAGCACTCGACAGGGGGCGGGCTATGGCTACACCTTC. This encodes CASSTRQGAGYGYTF.